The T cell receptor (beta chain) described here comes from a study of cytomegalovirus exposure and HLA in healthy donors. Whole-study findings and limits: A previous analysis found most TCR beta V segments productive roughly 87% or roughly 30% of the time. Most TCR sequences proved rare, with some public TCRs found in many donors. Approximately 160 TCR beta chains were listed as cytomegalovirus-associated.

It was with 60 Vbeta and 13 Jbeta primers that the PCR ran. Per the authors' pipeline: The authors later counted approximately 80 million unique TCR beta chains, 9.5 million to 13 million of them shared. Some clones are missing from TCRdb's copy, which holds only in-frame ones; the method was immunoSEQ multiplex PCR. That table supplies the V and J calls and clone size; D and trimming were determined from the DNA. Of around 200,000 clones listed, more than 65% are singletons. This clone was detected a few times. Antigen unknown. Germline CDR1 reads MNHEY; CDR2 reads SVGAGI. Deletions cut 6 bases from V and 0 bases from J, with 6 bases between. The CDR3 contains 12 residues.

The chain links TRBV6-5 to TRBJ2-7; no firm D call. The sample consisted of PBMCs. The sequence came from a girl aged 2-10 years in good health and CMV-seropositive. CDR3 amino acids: CASRSNSYEQYF. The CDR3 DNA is TGTGCCAGCAGGTCTAACTCCTACGAGCAGTACTTC.